This note documents a single T cell receptor (beta chain) sequence. This specimen belongs to a study of cytomegalovirus exposure and HLA in healthy donors. After removal of 4 bases from V and 7 bases from J, the junction contained 5 bases not matched to a gene. The CDR3 sequence is 13 residues long. CDR1 and CDR2 (germline): SGDLS, YYNGEE. 60 Vbeta and 13 Jbeta primers were used in PCR. The protocol was immunoSEQ multiplex PCR, while the TCRdb copy is restricted to in-frame clones and leaves out a portion. The data show about 150,000 clones, 60% to 80% seen once. This receptor was identified in a male donor in good health and CMV-seronegative. The genes are TRBV9 and TRBJ1-1; 9 bases map to TRBD1. The sequenced material came from PBMCs. CDR3 region: CASSTGGGVEAFF. As DNA, the CDR3 is TGTGCCAGCAGCACAGGGGGCGGGGTTGAAGCTTTCTTT.